These T cell receptor beta chains were read from a single sample in a study of CXCR3-negative and CXCR3-positive naive CD8 T cells. Reprocessing the 5' RACE reads, TCRdb reports a single entry for every CDR3 protein and omits DNA. The data show nearly 90,000 distinct CDR3 sequences, and the top ten clones hold nearly 0.85%. Sequenced: naive CXCR3+ CD8+ T cells from blood. All receptors derive from a human donor in good health. Some clones in this sample may be carry-over from other donors' samples. Both conserved end residues are part of each CDR3.

j_call | v_call | cdr3_length | cdr3_aa
TRBJ1-1 | TRBV7-9 | 15 | CASSLGQGKGTEAFF
TRBJ2-3 | TRBV28 | 13 | CASSGRLTDTQYF
TRBJ2-1 | TRBV7-2 | 13 | CASSLAGSGEQFF
TRBJ2-3 | TRBV28 | 14 | CASSSRLGVDTQYF
TRBJ2-7 | TRBV7-2 | 15 | CASRSIGTDTYEQYF
TRBJ2-1 | TRBV3-1 | 15 | CASSQDRDQHNEQFF
TRBJ1-3 | TRBV14 | 14 | CASSQVSGATTIYF
TRBJ2-3 | TRBV12-3/TRBV12-4 | 12 | CASNSGAFTQYF
TRBJ2-7 | TRBV27 | 12 | CATRGAAYEQYF
TRBJ2-5 | TRBV12-3/TRBV12-4 | 14 | CASREGSPQETQYF
TRBJ2-2 | TRBV7-9 | 16 | CASSLSSGEHTGELFF
TRBJ2-7 | TRBV14 | 14 | CASSPGLAGYEQHF
TRBJ1-6 | TRBV4-3 | 14 | CASSQRDSNSPLHF
TRBJ2-4 | TRBV29-1 | 17 | CSVELLGQGFKGNIQYF
TRBJ2-1 | TRBV4-1 | 17 | CASSRNPGLAENNEQFF
TRBJ2-3 | TRBV18 | 17 | CASSLDRVSTSTDTQYF
TRBJ1-4 | TRBV7-8 | 16 | CASSLDGVRSGEKLFF
TRBJ2-2 | TRBV28 | 12 | CATDRNTGELFF
TRBJ2-4 | TRBV6-2/TRBV6-3 | 20 | CASRNHAGTSGTAAKNIQYF
TRBJ1-2 | TRBV23-1 | 11 | CACGDYYGYTF
TRBJ2-7 | TRBV6-5 | 14 | CASSYSGTSSEQYF
TRBJ1-1 | TRBV5-5 | 13 | CASSFDLNTEAFF
TRBJ2-5 | TRBV29-1 | 16 | CSVEELADRDQETQYF
TRBJ2-7 | TRBV29-1 | 13 | CSVGFTFPYEQYF
TRBJ2-1 | TRBV5-4 | 15 | CASSSTGGEVNEQFF
TRBJ2-7 | TRBV7-2 | 14 | CASSLGPVSYEQYF
TRBJ2-7 | TRBV14 | 14 | CASSQGTGFYEQYF
TRBJ1-2 | TRBV28 | 15 | CASSLLADLWHGYTF
TRBJ2-2 | TRBV10-3 | 13 | CAISEDVTGELFF
TRBJ2-3 | TRBV10-3 | 15 | CAISGPQSPTDTQYF
TRBJ2-7 | TRBV12-3/TRBV12-4 | 14 | CASSPGGGGYEQYF
TRBJ2-5 | TRBV20-1 | 16 | CSARGLAGGFQETQYF